The 14 T cell receptor beta chains reported below all come from one sample, sequenced in a study of HIV-infected patients and healthy controls (dated by TCRdb to the mid-2010s). Library preparation employed 5' RACE. Sequenced on an Illumina MiSeq. TCRdb reprocessed the public reads (quality trimming at Q25 with fastp, clone calling with MiXCR) and kept in-frame beta chains. Every CDR3 protein is listed once, alongside the most common genes and DNA of its rows. The sample records about 67,000 distinct CDR3 sequences, about 16% of which are singletons. The ten most abundant clones make up approximately 5% of the sample. Sequencing was done on a sample of CD4+ T cells from blood. These receptors originate from a human donor in good health.

The rearrangement links TRBV29-1 to TRBJ2-1, with TRBD2 identical over 12 bases. J lost 8 bases, V lost 2 bases, and 7 bases had no gene match. Germline V lookup: CDR1 SQVTM, CDR2 ANQGSEA. The CDR3 extends over 15 amino acids. The DNA of the CDR3 is TGCAGCGTTGAAAATAACCTAGCGGGAGGGTATGAGCAGTTCTTC. This gives the protein CSVENNLAGGYEQFF.

The gene calls are TRBV12-3 or TRBV12-4 and TRBJ2-5; 11 bases agree with TRBD2. Unmatched junction bases numbered 6, after V lost 4 bases and J lost 2 bases. The CDR3 is made up of 16 amino acids. This chain's CDR3 is CASSSNLAGGQETQYF. The DNA for the CDR3 is TGTGCCAGCAGTTCGAACTTAGCGGGAGGGCAAGAGACCCAGTACTTC.

The rearrangement uses TRBV4-2 and TRBJ2-2; no firm D call. Germline lookup yields CDR1 LGHNA and CDR2 YNFKEQ. CDR3 length equals 16 residues. Trimming stripped 1 base from V and 0 bases from J, with 9 bases between. The CDR3 protein is CASSQGTVSNTGELFF. The CDR3 DNA reads TGTGCCAGCAGCCAAGGGACCGTCTCGAACACCGGGGAGCTGTTTTTT.

This chain connects TRBV30 to TRBJ2-2, with D hard to call. With 2 bases removed from V and 6 bases from J, the gap between germline ends came to 7 bases. The CDR3 is 12 amino acids. Per the germline V gene, CDR1 is GTSNPN and CDR2 is SVGIG (reference sequence). As DNA, the CDR3 is TGTGCCTGGAGTAGTTGGGCCGGGGAGCTGTTTTTT. The encoded protein is CAWSSWAGELFF.

The genes are TRBV20-1 and TRBJ2-2, with 8 bases fitting TRBD2. Germline CDR1 reads DFQATT; CDR2 reads SNEGSKA (reference sequence). This CDR3 region has 17 residues. With 0 bases clipped from V and 0 bases from J, the junction kept 6 bases outside the gene matches. The CDR3 is CSARDNGRASNTGELFF. DNA of the CDR3: TGCAGTGCTAGAGATAACGGGAGGGCCTCGAACACCGGGGAGCTGTTTTTT.

The chain links TRBV6-5 to TRBJ1-2; D unresolved. The V end lost 6 bases, the J end lost 4 bases, and 21 bases lay between the germline ends. Germline CDR1 MNHEY, CDR2 SVGAGI. This CDR3 has 16 amino acids. The CDR3 nucleotides are TGTGCCAGCAGCTGGTTGTCCCCCCTAGGAAGCTATGGCTACACCTTC. Translated, it gives CASSWLSPLGSYGYTF.

V is TRBV18 and J is TRBJ1-1; D remains ambiguous. V was clipped by 1 base and J by 2 bases, with 8 bases between them. This CDR3 contains 14 residues. Germline CDR1 and CDR2: KGHSH and LQKENI. The CDR3 DNA is TGTGCCAGCTCACCACGGGAGGGAAACACTGAAGCTTTCTTT. Translating gives CASSPREGNTEAFF.

The V and J genes are TRBV11-1 and TRBJ1-5, with D perhaps TRBD1 (6 bases). The V end lost 5 bases, the J end lost 0 bases, and 23 bases lay between the germline ends. The CDR3 has 19 amino acids. Germline V CDR1 and CDR2: SGHAT, FQDESV (reference sequence). CDR3 sequence reads: CASSRLGRHRDYSNQPQHF. In nucleotides, the CDR3 is TGTGCCAGCAGCCGTTTGGGGCGCCACAGGGATTATAGCAATCAGCCCCAGCATTTT.

This clonotype turned up a few times. The chain is built from TRBV14 and TRBJ1-3; D not resolved. The CDR3 has 18 amino acids. Trimming removed 4 bases at V and 0 bases at J, with 19 bases between. Germline V gene sequence: CDR1 SGHDN, CDR2 FVKESK. CDR3 sequence reads: CASSRIVGHPSSGNTIYF. The DNA of the CDR3 is TGTGCCAGCAGCCGAATCGTAGGGCATCCCTCCTCTGGAAACACCATATATTTT.

The chain is built from TRBV5-1 and TRBJ1-1; D uncertain. This CDR3 spans 13 amino acids. Trimming stripped 9 bases from V and 0 bases from J, with 12 bases between. Germline V gene lookup returns CDR1 SGHRS and CDR2 YFSETQ. The CDR3 DNA follows: TGCGCCACCGAGTTTATTTTGAACACTGAAGCTTTCTTT. This translates into CATEFILNTEAFF. Filled out from reference TRBV5-1 and TRBJ1-1, the complete variable domain reads KAGVTQTPRYLIKTRGQQVTLSCSPISGHRSVSWYQQTPGQGLQFLFEYFSETQRNKGNFPGRFSGRQFSNSRSEMNVSTLELGDSALYLCATEFILNTEAFFGQGTRLTVV.

This clonotype came up a few times. The gene calls are TRBV18 and TRBJ2-1; 7 bases line up with TRBD1. Germline CDR1 is KGHSH and CDR2 is LQKENI. CDR3 length: 15 amino acids. Trimming at V came to 3 bases and at J to 6 bases, leaving 8 bases not matched to a gene. The CDR3 nucleotides are TGTGCCAGCTCACCTTTGACAGGGCTAGGCAATGAGCAGTTCTTC. Residues: CASSPLTGLGNEQFF. Based on the CDR3 plus reference TRBV18 and TRBJ2-1, the full variable domain is NAGVMQNPRHLVRRRGQEARLRCSPMKGHSHVYWYRQLPEEGLKFMVYLQKENIIDESGMPKERFSAEFPKEGPSILRIQQVVRGDSAAYFCASSPLTGLGNEQFFGPGTRLTVL.

This clonotype was counted a few times. The chain recombines TRBV5-1 with TRBJ1-2, with D maybe TRBD1 (5 bases). Germline assignment: CDR1 SGHRS and CDR2 YFSETQ. V dropped 5 bases and J dropped 5 bases, with 19 bases sitting between them. This CDR3 is built from 15 residues. The CDR3 here is CASRSIGTELYGYTF. The CDR3 DNA follows: TGCGCCAGCAGATCCATTGGGACGGAATTATATGGCTACACCTTC.

CDR3 amino acids: CASSLVLAGASDTQYF. The CDR3 DNA follows: TGTGCCAGCAGCTTAGTTCTAGCGGGAGCATCAGATACGCAGTATTTT. The rearrangement uses TRBV7-9 and TRBJ2-3; 10 positions match TRBD2. Germline trimming cut 1 base from V and 4 bases from J; bases unmatched to any gene: 5. The CDR3 has 16 amino acids. The V gene's germline CDR1 is SEHNR and CDR2 FQNEAQ (reference sequence).

This clonotype was detected many times. The gene calls are TRBV28 and TRBJ2-7; the D gene could be TRBD1 or TRBD2 (5 bases each). Germline lookup yields CDR1 MDHEN and CDR2 SYDVKM. CDR3 length: 11 residues. Trimming pared 6 bases from V and 9 bases from J, leaving 12 bases between. The CDR3 loop reads CASREGFRQYF. Here the CDR3 DNA reads TGTGCCAGCAGAGAGGGGTTTCGGCAGTACTTC.